Listed below are T cell receptor beta chains from one sample, sequenced in a study of siplizumab effects on memory and regulatory T cells. Repertoires were generated with immunoSEQ multiplex PCR, while TCRdb's copy carries only in-frame clones and drops some. The data show about 97,000 clones, around 90% seen once. Sample: CD4+ T cells sorted from blood. These receptor sequences come from a human donor in good health. Each CDR3 is given with its conserved first and last residue. Each record gives: J gene, clone size, CDR3 length, V gene, D gene, CDR3 protein, CDR3 DNA. The D gene is left open where the match is weak. Expanded clones get a size class; other rows say once, few or many, or leave the size out.

TRBJ1-1 - 13 TRBV6-1 - CASSLDMNTEAFF TGTGCCAGCAGTCTCGATATGAACACTGAAGCTTTCTTT
TRBJ2-2 once 18 TRBV27 TRBD2 CASSPLLKIAGVTGELFF TGTGCCAGCAGTCCCCTACTTAAGATAGCGGGAGTCACCGGGGAGCTGTTTTTT
TRBJ2-2 - 16 TRBV5-6 - CASSLVANPFTGELFF TGTGCCAGCAGCTTGGTGGCCAATCCTTTCACCGGGGAGCTGTTTTTT
TRBJ2-3 - 14 TRBV5-1 - CASSFSPTGDTQYF TGCGCCAGCAGCTTCTCCCCCACAGGGGATACGCAGTATTTT
TRBJ2-4 - 15 TRBV30 TRBD2 CAWSVRGGRGNIQYF TGTGCCTGGAGTGTACGGGGGGGGCGCGGAAACATTCAGTACTTC
TRBJ1-2 - 11 TRBV28 - CASKTGRGYTF TGTGCCAGCAAAACAGGGAGAGGCTACACCTTC
TRBJ2-1 - 15 TRBV18 TRBD1 CASSPRQGAAYEQFF TGTGCCAGCTCACCGCGACAGGGGGCGGCGTATGAGCAGTTCTTC
TRBJ1-4 - 16 TRBV19 TRBD1 CASSISPGQGSEKLFF TGTGCCAGTAGTATAAGTCCGGGACAGGGCTCGGAAAAACTGTTTTTT
TRBJ1-2 - 19 TRBV5-1 - CASSLVTGGHLGANYGYTF TGCGCCAGCAGCTTGGTGACAGGAGGGCATCTTGGTGCTAACTATGGCTACACCTTC
TRBJ2-5 - 17 TRBV30 - CAWSIGRVSTNQETQYF TGTGCCTGGAGTATCGGCAGGGTATCCACGAACCAAGAGACCCAGTACTTC
TRBJ2-1 - 16 TRBV7-9 TRBD2 CASSGASGRARGEQFF TGTGCCAGCAGCGGCGCTAGCGGGAGGGCCCGCGGGGAGCAGTTCTTC
TRBJ2-5 - 11 TRBV29-1 TRBD2 CSGGRGETQYF TGCAGCGGCGGGAGAGGGGAGACCCAGTACTTC
TRBJ2-1 - 15 TRBV5-1 - CASSLADRVAGEQFF TGCGCCAGCAGCTTGGCTGACCGAGTGGCAGGTGAGCAGTTCTTC
TRBJ2-5 - 14 TRBV27 - CASSRAGRRETQYF TGTGCCAGCAGCCGGGCAGGGCGTAGAGAGACCCAGTACTTC
TRBJ2-5 - 13 TRBV27 - CASRRGWPSTQYF TGTGCCAGCAGAAGGGGTTGGCCTTCGACCCAGTACTTC
TRBJ1-6 - 11 TRBV30 - CAWRGNSPLHF TGTGCCTGGAGGGGTAATTCACCCCTCCACTTT
TRBJ2-5 once 16 TRBV9 TRBD1 CASSVSGQLGQETQYF TGTGCCAGCAGCGTCTCGGGACAGCTAGGGCAAGAGACCCAGTACTTC
TRBJ2-3 - 15 TRBV11-2 TRBD2 CASSSWTSGRNTQYF TGTGCCAGCAGCTCATGGACTAGCGGGCGTAATACGCAGTATTTT
TRBJ1-2 once 15 TRBV28 - CASSLEGVEFYGYTF TGTGCCAGCAGTTTGGAGGGGGTCGAATTCTATGGCTACACCTTC
TRBJ2-7 - 13 TRBV21-1 - CASSRGYPYEQYF TGTGCCAGCAGCAGGGGTTATCCCTACGAGCAGTACTTC
TRBJ1-6 - 13 TRBV11-3 - CASSLDGTEPLHF TGTGCCAGCAGCTTAGATGGCACTGAACCCCTCCACTTT
TRBJ1-1 once 15 TRBV28 - CASSLYPPGNTEAFF TGTGCCAGCAGTTTATACCCCCCGGGGAACACTGAAGCTTTCTTT
TRBJ2-7 - 15 TRBV30 - CAWDPGKKRDYEQYF TGTGCCTGGGATCCGGGAAAAAAACGGGACTACGAGCAGTACTTC
TRBJ2-3 - 12 TRBV5-1 - CASKQGADTQYF TGCGCCAGCAAACAGGGTGCCGATACGCAGTATTTT
TRBJ2-7 - 14 TRBV27 - CASPSHNLSYEQYF TGTGCCAGCCCCAGCCATAACCTTAGCTACGAGCAGTACTTC
TRBJ1-1 - 14 TRBV6-5 - CASSLNPGGSVAFF TGTGCCAGCAGCCTCAACCCCGGGGGGTCCGTGGCTTTCTTT
TRBJ2-1 - 17 TRBV4-1 - CASSQDRARADHNEQFF TGCGCCAGCAGCCAAGATAGGGCCCGAGCGGACCACAATGAGCAGTTCTTC
TRBJ2-5 - 15 TRBV5-1 - CASSLGAEDKETQYF TGCGCCAGCAGCTTGGGAGCGGAGGATAAAGAGACCCAGTACTTC
TRBJ2-3 - 15 TRBV7-8 - CASSLVAASTDTQYF TGTGCCAGCAGCTTAGTCGCGGCTAGCACAGATACGCAGTATTTT
TRBJ2-1 - 15 TRBV7-7 TRBD2 CASSHIAGDGNEQFF TGTGCCAGCAGTCACATAGCGGGCGACGGCAATGAGCAGTTCTTC
TRBJ2-7 - 17 TRBV14 - CASSQELRGFRSYEQYF TGTGCCAGCAGCCAAGAGCTAAGGGGGTTCAGATCCTACGAGCAGTACTTC
TRBJ2-5 - 14 TRBV6-1 TRBD2 CASRKLAGGGTQYF TGTGCCAGCAGAAAACTAGCGGGAGGGGGGACCCAGTACTTC
TRBJ1-1 - 15 TRBV4-2 - CASSQVTQVGTEAFF TGTGCCAGCAGCCAAGTAACGCAGGTGGGGACTGAAGCTTTCTTT
TRBJ2-7 - 14 TRBV28 TRBD1 CASSFGQGVTEQYF TGTGCCAGCAGTTTCGGACAGGGGGTAACCGAGCAGTACTTC
TRBJ1-2 - 13 TRBV6-1 TRBD1 CAQATGDSSRYTF TGTGCCCAGGCGACAGGGGATAGTTCTCGCTACACCTTC
TRBJ1-3 - 12 TRBV10-3 - CAISEGSNTIYF TGTGCCATCAGTGAAGGGTCAAACACCATATATTTT
TRBJ2-3 - 15 TRBV9 - CASSVGLNARDTQYF TGTGCCAGCAGCGTAGGTCTAAATGCGAGAGATACGCAGTATTTT
TRBJ2-2 - 16 TRBV11-2 TRBD2 CASSVGGLAGPGELFF TGTGCCAGCAGCGTGGGTGGACTAGCGGGACCCGGGGAGCTGTTTTTT
TRBJ2-3 once 15 TRBV10-1 - CATQPTGTPTDTQYF TGCGCCACCCAACCAACAGGGACCCCCACAGATACGCAGTATTTT
TRBJ2-1 - 15 TRBV6-4 TRBD1 CASSRTGDAYNEQFF TGTGCCAGCAGTCGGACAGGGGATGCCTACAATGAGCAGTTCTTC
TRBJ1-5 - 13 TRBV7-9 - CASSDPSGQPQHF TGTGCCAGCAGCGACCCAAGTGGTCAGCCCCAGCATTTT
TRBJ2-2 - 15 TRBV7-7 - CASSPTSGNTGELFF TGTGCCAGCAGCCCCACCTCAGGGAACACCGGGGAGCTGTTTTTT
TRBJ2-7 - 14 TRBV11-2 - CASSLTARGHEQYF TGTGCCAGCAGCTTGACGGCAAGGGGACACGAGCAGTACTTC
TRBJ1-5 - 15 TRBV5-1 - CASSFAGQSHQPQHF TGCGCCAGCAGCTTCGCTGGACAGAGCCATCAGCCCCAGCATTTT
TRBJ2-7 - 15 TRBV10-3 TRBD1 CAISKEGTGGQEEYF TGTGCCATCAGCAAAGAAGGGACAGGGGGCCAGGAGGAGTACTTC
TRBJ1-4 - 14 TRBV9 - CASSVFPGDEKLFF TGTGCCAGCAGCGTATTCCCCGGGGATGAAAAACTGTTTTTT
TRBJ1-5 - 16 TRBV28 - CASSFEGRGGNQPQHF TGTGCCAGCAGTTTCGAGGGGAGAGGGGGCAATCAGCCCCAGCATTTT
TRBJ1-4 - 15 TRBV11-2 - CASSAYRATNEKLFF TGTGCCAGCAGCGCTTACCGGGCCACCAATGAAAAACTGTTTTTT
TRBJ1-1 - 13 TRBV10-3 TRBD1 CAHRGAVSTEAFF TGTGCCCACAGGGGGGCGGTATCCACTGAAGCTTTCTTT
TRBJ1-3 - 14 TRBV30 TRBD1 CAWNTGDGGNTIYF TGTGCCTGGAATACAGGGGATGGCGGAAACACCATATATTTT
TRBJ2-7 - 15 TRBV5-1 TRBD2 CASSSLAGGEYEQYF TGCGCCAGCAGCTCACTAGCGGGAGGAGAATACGAGCAGTACTTC